The 16 T cell receptor beta chains given below trace back to one sample, sequenced in a study of identical twins. TCRdb itself ran the 5' RACE reads through MiXCR, one entry per CDR3 protein. The sample lists about 790,000 distinct CDR3 sequences, 15% to 20% occurring once. The same data also contributed to another study, on T cells expressing NK-cell markers.

Sequencing input: PBMCs. The receptors here all came from a young woman in good health.

In this sample, this clonotype turned up a few times. The rearrangement uses TRBV10-3 and TRBJ2-5, with 13 bases aligning to TRBD2. In germline, CDR1 is ENHRY, CDR2 SYGVKD. CDR3 length equals 17 residues. The trim removed 0 bases at V and 4 bases at J, leaving 5 bases unmatched. CDR3 coding DNA: TGTGCCATCAGTGAGTCGAAGAGGACTAGCGGGGGAGAGACCCAGTACTTC. Its translation: CAISESKRTSGGETQYF.

The V and J genes are TRBV6-5 and TRBJ2-7; 9 bases line up with TRBD2. V dropped 4 bases and J dropped 2; count of bases not matched to a gene: 6. CDR1 and CDR2 from the germline V gene are MNHEY and SVGAGI. This CDR3 region has 15 residues. The DNA of the CDR3 is TGTGCCAGCAGTTCTACCGGACTAGCGCCCTACGAGCAGTACTTC. This sequence encodes CASSSTGLAPYEQYF.

This clonotype was detected only a few times. V usage is TRBV20-1 and J usage is TRBJ2-7; D is unresolved. Deletions cut 0 bases from V and 0 bases from J, with 6 bases between. In germline, CDR1 is DFQATT, CDR2 SNEGSKA (reference sequence). The CDR3 extends over 13 amino acids. Written as DNA, the CDR3 is TGCAGTGCTAGAGACAGCCGCTCCTACGAGCAGTACTTC. Protein sequence: CSARDSRSYEQYF.

The chain joins TRBV7-9 to TRBJ2-5; the match to TRBD2 covers 9 bases. CDR1 and CDR2 (germline): SEHNR, FQNEAQ (reference sequence). Trimming at V came to 4 bases and at J to 5 bases, leaving 11 bases not matched to a gene. CDR3 length: 16 residues. This CDR3 reads CASSSRRLAGMETQYF. CDR3 nucleotide sequence: TGTGCCAGCAGCTCCAGGCGGCTAGCGGGGATGGAGACCCAGTACTTC.

This clonotype was seen only a few times. This chain uses TRBV6-1 with TRBJ2-7; TRBD1 is a possible D gene (5 bases). Germline V gene lookup returns CDR1 MNHNS and CDR2 SASEGT. Trimming pared 5 bases from V and 5 bases from J, leaving 13 bases between. This CDR3 comprises 13 residues. The CDR3 is CASSRQGQNEQYF. The CDR3 coding sequence is TGTGCCAGCAGTCGCCAGGGTCAGAACGAGCAGTACTTC.

CDR3: CASSSLSDTQYF. The CDR3 nucleotides are TGCGCCAGCAGCTCCCTGTCAGATACGCAGTATTTT. The chain employs TRBV5-1 and TRBJ2-3; D is unresolved. Germline V CDR1 and CDR2: SGHRS, YFSETQ. V dropped 3 bases and J dropped 4 bases, with 6 bases sitting between them. This CDR3 comprises 12 residues.

The chain carries TRBV6-1 and TRBJ2-1; D gene unclear. Trimming left V 7 bases short and J 9 bases short, with 16 bases between. There are 13 residues in the CDR3. CDR1 and CDR2 from the germline V gene are MNHNS and SASEGT. The CDR3 DNA reads as TGTGCCAGCACTCCAACCTGGGCTGGTGAGCAGTTCTTC. It yields the protein CASTPTWAGEQFF.

This clonotype was found a few times. The chain joins TRBV5-1 to TRBJ2-3; no clear D gene. This CDR3 region has 17 residues. Trimming removed 4 bases at V and 1 base at J, with 19 bases between. Per the germline V gene, CDR1 is SGHRS and CDR2 is YFSETQ. As DNA, the CDR3 is TGCGCCAGCAGCGTTTCCCCCTCGGTCGCCCGCACAGATACGCAGTATTTT. It specifies CASSVSPSVARTDTQYF.

The gene calls are TRBV4-3 and TRBJ2-1; 8 bases are a match to TRBD2. V lost 0 bases and J lost 15; bases outside the gene matches: 13. CDR1 is LGHNA and CDR2 is YSLEER in the germline V gene. CDR3 length: 15 residues. CDR3 DNA: TGCGCCAGCAGCCAAGATGGGACTAGGAATGAAAAGCGGTTCTTC. Its protein product is CASSQDGTRNEKRFF.

The CDR3 DNA sequence: TGTGCCAGCAGCCCAGCGGGAGAACTCGAGCAGTACTTC. Its protein is CASSPAGELEQYF. The genes are TRBV27 and TRBJ2-7; the match to TRBD2 covers 8 bases. With V trimmed by 6 bases and J by 6 bases, 7 bases remained unmatched. Germline CDR1 MNHEY, CDR2 SMNVEV (reference sequence). The CDR3 contains 13 residues.

The J gene is TRBJ2-7, the V gene TRBV18; 9 nucleotides align to TRBD1. The CDR3 covers 15 residues. In germline, CDR1 is KGHSH, CDR2 LQKENI. The junction had 6 bases not matched to a gene; V was cut back by 5 bases and J by 1 base. This chain's CDR3 is CASSTTGGPSYEQYF. CDR3 DNA: TGTGCCAGCTCAACGACAGGGGGACCTTCCTACGAGCAGTACTTC.

The CDR3 region is CASSQLNNWDEQYF. CDR3 bases: TGCGCCAGCAGCCAACTGAATAATTGGGACGAGCAGTACTTC. This chain uses TRBV4-1 with TRBJ2-7; D is undetermined. Looked up from germline, CDR1 is MGHRA and CDR2 is YSYEKL. The CDR3 totals 14 residues. Trimming cost V 2 bases and J 5 bases, with 13 bases left between them.

The chain recombines TRBV7-9 with TRBJ2-5, with 10 bases matching TRBD1. The CDR3 is 16 residues long. V was clipped by 5 bases and J by 5 bases; unmatched bases: 11. Per germline, CDR1 SEHNR and CDR2 FQNEAQ (reference sequence). This CDR3 reads CASSTSRDRGEETQYF. The CDR3 nucleotides read TGTGCCAGCAGCACCTCGAGGGACAGGGGAGAGGAGACCCAGTACTTC. The entire variable domain, with the rest obtained from reference TRBV7-9 and TRBJ2-5, is as follows: DTGVSQNPRHKITKRGQNVTFRCDPISEHNRLYWYRQTLGQGPEFLTYFQNEAQLEKSRLLSDRFSAERPKGSFSTLEIQRTEQGDSAMYLCASSTSRDRGEETQYFGPGTRLLVL.

This chain joins TRBV6-1 and TRBJ1-4; a possible D gene is TRBD1 (5 bases). Germline V gene data show CDR1 as MNHNS and CDR2 as SASEGT. The length of the CDR3 is 13 residues. The ends were cut back, 6 bases at V and 6 bases at J, with 11 bases in the middle. The CDR3 is CASRGGTDEKLFF. Here the CDR3 DNA reads TGTGCCAGCAGGGGTGGGACGGATGAAAAACTGTTTTTT.

The genes are TRBV18 and TRBJ1-1; D not certain. Trimming pared 3 bases from V and 0 bases from J, leaving 14 bases between. In germline, CDR1 is KGHSH, CDR2 LQKENI. The CDR3 covers 16 residues. The CDR3 spells CASSPSQTIVNTEAFF. The CDR3, as DNA: TGTGCCAGCTCACCCTCCCAAACTATTGTGAACACTGAAGCTTTCTTT.

This clonotype was counted only a few times. This chain links TRBV27 with TRBJ1-2, with unresolved D. The CDR3 runs to 15 residues. The germline gives CDR1 MNHEY, CDR2 SMNVEV (reference sequence). Trimming cost V 9 bases and J 0 bases, with 17 bases left between them. The CDR3 region is CASTPGLPSNYGYTF. The CDR3 nucleotides read TGTGCCAGTACCCCCGGGCTGCCGTCTAACTATGGCTACACCTTC.